The 27 T cell receptor beta chains listed next were all sequenced from one sample in a study of T-cell reconstitution after alpha-beta-depleted transplantation in children. Library preparation (for TCRbeta) was performed with unique molecular identifiers. One entry per CDR3 protein, called by TCRdb with MiXCR from the PCR reads. The sample has some 200,000 distinct CDR3 sequences; about 6.4% are singletons. The sample consisted of PBMCs from the stem cell graft donor, taken from the stem cell graft. These TCRs come from a human donor who donated a stem cell graft to a child with Wiskott-Aldrich syndrome.

This clonotype has more than one count but fewer than ten. This chain joins TRBV5-6 and TRBJ2-5; 9 bases agree with TRBD2. Trimming at V came to 0 bases and at J to 3 bases, leaving 3 bases not matched to a gene. Germline loops: CDR1 SGHDT, CDR2 YYEEEE. The CDR3 is 15 residues long. The CDR3 DNA reads TGTGCCAGCAGCTTGGTGGTAGCGGGAGAAGAGACCCAGTACTTC. This encodes CASSLVVAGEETQYF. The whole variable domain, remainder taken from reference TRBV5-6 and TRBJ2-5, is DAGVTQSPTHLIKTRGQQVTLRCSPKSGHDTVSWYQQALGQGPQFIFQYYEEEERQRGNFPDRFSGHQFPNYSSELNVNALLLGDSALYLCASSLVVAGEETQYFGPGTRLLVL.

This clonotype came up a few times. The chain uses TRBV12-3 or TRBV12-4 and TRBJ2-1, with TRBD2 matching over 7 bases. J gave up 4 bases and V 8 bases, and 5 bases lay outside the gene matches. The CDR3 contains 13 residues. This CDR3 is CASAWTRYNEQFF. The DNA of the CDR3 is TGTGCCAGCGCTTGGACTAGGTACAATGAGCAGTTCTTC.

This clonotype was seen repeatedly, ten times or more. The chain uses TRBV6-1 and TRBJ2-3; 7 bases are a match to TRBD1. Germline CDR1 MNHNS, CDR2 SASEGT. The CDR3 covers 15 residues. Trimming removed 5 bases from V and 2 bases from J; junction bases left unmatched: 7. CDR3 bases: TGTGCCAGCAGTCCAAGGGGACAGTACACAGATACGCAGTATTTT. It translates to CASSPRGQYTDTQYF.

The V and J genes are TRBV4-1 and TRBJ1-1; 7 bases line up with TRBD1. CDR1 and CDR2 from the germline V gene are MGHRA and YSYEKL. The CDR3 length is 16 residues. V was clipped by 3 bases and J by 1 base; unmatched bases: 8. CDR3 DNA sequence: TGCGCCAGCAGCCATCGTACAGGGGTTTGGAACACTGAAGCTTTCTTT. It yields the protein CASSHRTGVWNTEAFF.

This clonotype has a count of ten or more. The CDR3 DNA reads TGCGCCAGCAGCTTGGAGGGACAGGGGGCTAATGAGCAGTTCTTC. Amino acid sequence: CASSLEGQGANEQFF. The J gene is TRBJ2-1, the V gene TRBV5-1, with 12 positions matching TRBD1. The CDR3 has 15 residues. Germline V gives CDR1 SGHRS, CDR2 YFSETQ. V shed 0 bases and J 7 bases; nucleotides not matched to a gene: 2.

This clonotype was observed many times. This chain uses TRBV20-1 with TRBJ2-3, with 9 bases that match TRBD2. The CDR3 runs to 16 residues. The J segment lost 6 bases and the V segment lost 1 base, leaving 11 bases of the junction unmatched. Germline V gives CDR1 DFQATT, CDR2 SNEGSKA (reference sequence). For the CDR3, the DNA is TGCAGTGCTAGAGTCCACAGCGGGAGGACCCCTGATACGCAGTATTTT. Translated, it gives CSARVHSGRTPDTQYF.

Ten or more counts support this clonotype. The J gene is TRBJ1-1, the V gene TRBV30; 7 bases are a match to TRBD1. The CDR3 sequence is 12 residues long. V trimming: 5 bases; J trimming: 12 bases; junction bases outside the gene matches: 12. Germline loops: CDR1 GTSNPN, CDR2 SVGIG (reference sequence). CDR3 amino acids: CAWGRTGTVTFF. As DNA, the CDR3 is TGTGCCTGGGGGCGAACGGGGACAGTGACTTTCTTT.

This clonotype was seen many times. The genes are TRBV20-1 and TRBJ2-5, with 8 positions matching TRBD1. The CDR3 extends over 15 amino acids. Trimming took 1 base from V and 4 from J; bases not matched to a gene: 8. Germline CDR1 and CDR2: DFQATT and SNEGSKA (reference sequence). The CDR3 spells CSARGRTGWGETQYF. Here the CDR3 DNA reads TGCAGTGCTAGAGGGCGGACAGGGTGGGGAGAGACCCAGTACTTC.

This clonotype appeared many times. The gene calls are TRBV5-1 and TRBJ1-1; D unclear. Germline V gene lookup returns CDR1 SGHRS and CDR2 YFSETQ. The V gene lost 0 bases and the J gene lost 0 bases, with 9 bases spanning the gap. The CDR3 totals 15 residues. The CDR3 reads CASSLAPGMNTEAFF. DNA of the CDR3: TGCGCCAGCAGCTTGGCTCCAGGAATGAACACTGAAGCTTTCTTT.

This clonotype was seen ten or more times. V and J are TRBV27 and TRBJ2-1; 9 positions agree with TRBD1. This CDR3 region has 16 residues. CDR1 and CDR2 (germline): MNHEY, SMNVEV (reference sequence). After removal of 2 bases from V and 7 bases from J, the junction contained 9 bases not matched to a gene. The CDR3 region is CASSLLSGTGINEQFF. Here the CDR3 DNA reads TGTGCCAGCAGTTTACTCTCCGGGACAGGGATAAATGAGCAGTTCTTC.

This clonotype was recorded many times. The gene calls are TRBV6-1 and TRBJ2-5; D may be TRBD2 (5 bases). Per the germline V gene, CDR1 is MNHNS and CDR2 is SASEGT. The CDR3 contains 15 residues. V lost 2 bases to trimming and J lost 5 bases, with 15 bases between them. CDR3 in amino acids: CASSETPGFGETQYF. CDR3 DNA: TGTGCCAGCAGTGAAACCCCGGGGTTCGGGGAGACCCAGTACTTC.

This clonotype was detected ten times or more. DNA of the CDR3: TGTGCCACCAGTCGCACAGGGGCCGACTCCTACGAGCAGTACTTC. Translated: CATSRTGADSYEQYF. This chain links TRBV24-1 with TRBJ2-7; 7 bases line up with TRBD1. V shed 6 bases, J shed 0 bases, and the junction held 7 bases outside the gene matches. Germline CDR1 and CDR2: KGHDR and SFDVKD. This CDR3 has 15 amino acids.

This clonotype has only a few counts. The chain couples TRBV7-9 to TRBJ2-1, with TRBD2 identical over 11 bases. Germline V gene sequence: CDR1 SEHNR, CDR2 FQNEAQ (reference sequence). The ends lost 3 bases at V and 10 bases at J; junction bases unmatched: 8. CDR3 size: 15 residues. CDR3 nucleotide sequence: TGTGCCAGCAGCTTCCTTGGGACTAGCGGAAGGGAGCAGTTCTTC. Translation: CASSFLGTSGREQFF. The entire variable domain, with the rest obtained from reference TRBV7-9 and TRBJ2-1, is as follows: DTGVSQNPRHKITKRGQNVTFRCDPISEHNRLYWYRQTLGQGPEFLTYFQNEAQLEKSRLLSDRFSAERPKGSFSTLEIQRTEQGDSAMYLCASSFLGTSGREQFFGPGTRLTVL.

This sequence joins TRBV19 and TRBJ2-7, with D unclear. From germline, CDR1 is LNHDA and CDR2 SQIVND (reference sequence). The V and J ends lost 3 bases and 7 bases respectively, with 13 bases between them. CDR3 size: 13 residues. In DNA form, the CDR3 reads TGTGCCAGTAGTATTGGTGGGTCTGGGGAGCAGTACTTC. Amino acid sequence: CASSIGGSGEQYF.

Only one count was recorded for this clonotype. This chain joins TRBV11-2 and TRBJ2-7; 9 bases are shared with TRBD1. The J segment lost 2 bases and the V segment lost 2 bases, leaving 4 bases of the junction unmatched. Germline assignment: CDR1 SGHAT and CDR2 FQNNGV. The CDR3 consists of 15 residues. CDR3 region: CASSLWGTGPYEQYF. CDR3 in DNA: TGTGCCAGCAGCTTATGGGGGACAGGGCCCTACGAGCAGTACTTC.

In its sample, this clonotype was seen many times. The chain combines TRBV6-5 with TRBJ2-3; 8 bases are shared with TRBD2. The V gene end was trimmed by 5 bases and the J gene end by 4 bases; junction bases not matched to a gene: 11. This CDR3 is built from 16 residues. The germline gives CDR1 MNHEY, CDR2 SVGAGI. The CDR3: CASSPSGGQGPDTQYF. DNA of the CDR3: TGTGCCAGCAGTCCCTCGGGGGGGCAGGGTCCAGATACGCAGTATTTT.

This clonotype appeared many times. The chain couples TRBV27 to TRBJ2-7; unclear D gene. The CDR3 is made up of 13 amino acids. Germline V gene data show CDR1 as MNHEY and CDR2 as SMNVEV (reference sequence). Trimming took off 0 bases at V and 6 bases at J, with 9 bases between the two ends. CDR3 loop: CASSLSAAREQYF. The CDR3 DNA follows: TGTGCCAGCAGTTTATCGGCCGCCCGCGAGCAGTACTTC.

The table lists this clonotype with many counts. The chain uses TRBV6-4 and TRBJ2-1, with 12 nucleotides matching TRBD2. In germline, CDR1 is MRHNA, CDR2 SNTAGT. CDR3 length: 15 amino acids. V was pared by 0 bases and J by 8 bases, with 2 bases of the junction left unmatched. This CDR3 is CASSDSTSGSDEQFF. Here the CDR3 DNA reads TGTGCCAGCAGTGACTCGACTAGCGGGAGTGATGAGCAGTTCTTC.

This clonotype was recorded many times. The rearrangement links TRBV15 to TRBJ2-2, with no clear D. The CDR3 contains 11 residues. V lost 5 bases and J 5 bases, leaving 3 bases between the germline ends. Per germline, CDR1 LNHNV and CDR2 YYDKDF (reference sequence). Written as DNA, the CDR3 is TGTGCCACCAGCCGGACCGGGGAGCTGTTTTTT. Protein product: CATSRTGELFF.

This clonotype showed up many times. The chain joins TRBV4-3 to TRBJ2-2, with 10 bases identical to TRBD1. The length of the CDR3 is 14 residues. Germline lookup yields CDR1 LGHNA and CDR2 YSLEER. V lost 5 bases, J lost 5 bases, and 2 bases stayed unmatched. Here the CDR3 reads CASSSGQGTGELFF. In DNA, the CDR3 is TGCGCCAGCAGCTCGGGACAGGGGACCGGGGAGCTGTTTTTT.

This clonotype showed up many times. The chain couples TRBV5-6 to TRBJ1-1, with TRBD1 as a possible D gene (6 bases). In germline, CDR1 is SGHDT, CDR2 YYEEEE. The CDR3 is 15 residues long. V lost 1 base and J 4 bases, leaving 14 bases between the germline ends. CDR3 sequence: CASSLFWTDPTEAFF. As DNA, the CDR3 is TGTGCCAGCAGCTTGTTCTGGACAGATCCCACTGAAGCTTTCTTT.

The chain joins TRBV10-1 to TRBJ2-1; 8 nucleotides align to TRBD2. With 7 bases clipped from V and 9 bases from J, the junction kept 11 bases outside the gene matches. The germline gives CDR1 WNHNN, CDR2 SYGVQD (reference sequence). The CDR3 spans 14 residues. CDR3 bases: TGCGCCAGCAACCCGGGACTAGAAACCGGTGAGCAGTTCTTC. This sequence encodes CASNPGLETGEQFF.

This sequence joins TRBV20-1 and TRBJ2-2, with 11 positions matching TRBD1. From germline, CDR1 is DFQATT and CDR2 SNEGSKA (reference sequence). The CDR3 length is 15 residues. Unmatched junction bases numbered 4, after V lost 6 bases and J lost 1 base. In DNA form, the CDR3 reads TGCAGTGCCGGACAGGGGGCGGTGAACACCGGGGAGCTGTTTTTT. It encodes CSAGQGAVNTGELFF.

The V gene is TRBV28, the J gene TRBJ1-5, with a tentative D call TRBD1 (6 bases). V was cut by 3 bases and J by 2 bases, with 11 bases left in between. CDR1 and CDR2 from the germline V gene are MDHEN and SYDVKM. The CDR3 contains 15 residues. CDR3 in DNA: TGTGCCAGCAGTTTCCCACAGGGCGGCAATCAGCCCCAGCATTTT. The encoded protein is CASSFPQGGNQPQHF. Supplemented by reference TRBV28 and TRBJ1-5, the full variable domain reads DVKVTQSSRYLVKRTGEKVFLECVQDMDHENMFWYRQDPGLGLRLIYFSYDVKMKEKGDIPEGYSVSREKKERFSLILESASTNQTSMYLCASSFPQGGNQPQHFGDGTRLSIL.

This clonotype was detected ten times or more. This chain links TRBV20-1 with TRBJ1-5; 7 bases are shared with TRBD1. This CDR3 is 15 amino acids long. Germline CDR1 is DFQATT and CDR2 is SNEGSKA (reference sequence). Trimming removed 4 bases from V and 1 base from J; junction bases left unmatched: 7. The CDR3 protein is CSATRPGQSNQPQHF. The CDR3 DNA reads TGCAGTGCTACACGACCGGGACAGAGCAATCAGCCCCAGCATTTT.

This clonotype has at least ten counts. The chain carries TRBV20-1 and TRBJ1-2; possibly TRBD1 for D (5 bases). The V and J ends lost 7 bases and 4 bases respectively, with 7 bases between them. The CDR3 spans 10 residues. Per the germline V gene, CDR1 is DFQATT and CDR2 is SNEGSKA (reference sequence). CDR3 sequence reads: CSVGGYGYTF. The CDR3 DNA follows: TGCAGTGTGGGGGGCTATGGCTACACCTTC.

This clonotype was counted many times. The chain combines TRBV20-1 with TRBJ1-1; unclear D gene. Trimming left V 5 bases short and J 0 bases short, with 7 bases between. Looked up from germline, CDR1 is DFQATT and CDR2 is SNEGSKA (reference sequence). CDR3 length: 12 amino acids. This CDR3 is CSADGMNTEAFF. In nucleotides, the CDR3 is TGCAGTGCTGATGGGATGAACACTGAAGCTTTCTTT.